These 29 T cell receptor beta chains were all obtained from the same sample, sequenced in a study of T cell responses to AZD1222 COVID-19 vaccine. Sequencing was performed with immunoSEQ multiplex PCR; in TCRdb, only in-frame clones are kept and a portion is missing. The data hold some 74,000 clones, with roughly nine tenths observed a single time. Sequences were derived from peripheral blood, sampled 28 days after the second AZD1222 dose. The receptors were gathered from an adult who received the AZD1222 COVID-19 vaccine.

This clone was recorded only once. The V call is TRBV19, the J call TRBJ1-2; 7 nucleotides match TRBD1. V lost 7 bases, J lost 2 bases, and 7 bases stayed unmatched. CDR1 and CDR2 from the germline V gene are LNHDA and SQIVND (reference sequence). This CDR3 has 14 residues. The CDR3 nucleotides are TGTGCCAGTATAGGATGGGACAGAAACTATGGCTACACCTTC. Encoded protein: CASIGWDRNYGYTF.

The V gene is TRBV3-1 (or the pseudogene TRBV3-2), the J gene TRBJ1-6; TRBD1 is a possible D gene (6 bases). The CDR3 loop spans 14 amino acids. The ends were cut back, 1 base at V and 10 bases at J, with 11 bases in the middle. Looked up from germline, CDR1 is LGHDT and CDR2 is YNNKEL (reference sequence). DNA for the CDR3: TGTGCCAGCAGCCAAGCAGGGGAAGGGTCACCCCTCCACTTT. Translation gives CASSQAGEGSPLHF.

The chain links TRBV29-1 to TRBJ1-1; TRBD1 matches 7 bases. The CDR3 extends over 13 amino acids. V gave up 6 bases and J gave up 0 bases; unmatched junction bases: 4. Germline V CDR1 and CDR2: SQVTM, ANQGSEA. The CDR3 region is CSVGQKMNTEAFF. CDR3 in DNA: TGCAGCGTGGGACAGAAAATGAACACTGAAGCTTTCTTT.

This chain links TRBV19 with TRBJ1-4; TRBD1 is a possible D gene (5 bases). The CDR3 extends over 15 amino acids. Trimming cost V 6 bases and J 3 bases, with 14 bases left between them. The germline V gene has CDR1 LNHDA and CDR2 SQIVND (reference sequence). In DNA, the CDR3 is TGTGCCAGTAGCCGGGGGGGGTTTGCTAATGAAAAACTGTTTTTT. Protein sequence: CASSRGGFANEKLFF.

This clone has only a few counts. The chain has TRBV19 and TRBJ2-7, with unresolved D. The germline V gene encodes CDR1 LNHDA and CDR2 SQIVND (reference sequence). The CDR3 is 13 residues long. Deletions cut 5 bases from V and 3 bases from J, with 11 bases between. For the CDR3, the DNA is TGTGCCAGTAGTCTAAACAGTGACTACGAGCAGTACTTC. It encodes CASSLNSDYEQYF.

The chain carries TRBV27 and TRBJ1-5, with 11 positions matching TRBD1. The CDR3 loop spans 19 amino acids. Germline V gene sequence: CDR1 MNHEY, CDR2 SMNVEV (reference sequence). Trimming cost V 1 base and J 0 bases; bases outside gene matches: 8. CDR3 DNA sequence: TGTGCCAGCAGTTTATTTATCCCCGGACAGGGGGCTAGCAATCAGCCCCAGCATTTT. The encoded protein is CASSLFIPGQGASNQPQHF.

This rearrangement joins TRBV25-1 to TRBJ2-1; D possibly corresponds to TRBD2 (6 bases). Trimming took off 6 bases at V and 4 bases at J, with 16 bases between the two ends. Looked up from germline, CDR1 is MGHDK and CDR2 is SYGVNS. The CDR3 contains 15 residues. Here the CDR3 DNA reads TGTGCCAGCAGGGTTGGGGGTGGAGGGTACAATGAGCAGTTCTTC. Protein product: CASRVGGGGYNEQFF.

The chain is built from TRBV29-1 and TRBJ1-1; TRBD1 matches 8 bases. This CDR3 spans 13 amino acids. J lost 5 bases, V lost 6 bases, and 8 bases had no gene match. CDR1 and CDR2 from the germline V gene are SQVTM and ANQGSEA. CDR3 coding DNA: TGCAGCGTGGCGGACAGGGTTGTTACTGAAGCTTTCTTT. It translates to CSVADRVVTEAFF.

The gene calls are TRBV29-1 and TRBJ2-7, with 9 nucleotides matching TRBD1. The CDR3 runs to 13 residues. Germline V lookup: CDR1 SQVTM, CDR2 ANQGSEA. With 6 bases clipped from V and 5 bases from J, the junction kept 8 bases outside the gene matches. CDR3 protein: CSVGQGLRNEQYF. For the CDR3, the DNA is TGCAGCGTAGGACAGGGGTTGAGAAACGAGCAGTACTTC.

The gene calls are TRBV10-3 and TRBJ2-7, with TRBD2 identical over 12 bases. The V segment lost 10 bases and the J segment 6 bases; nucleotides outside the gene matches: 7. There are 13 residues in the CDR3. Germline V CDR1 and CDR2: ENHRY, SYGVKD. CDR3 DNA: TGTGCCACCTCCGGACTAGCGGGAAGCGAGCAGTACTTC. Translating gives CATSGLAGSEQYF.

This clone was observed once. The chain carries TRBV7-2 and TRBJ2-1, with TRBD2 matching 7 bases. Germline V gene lookup returns CDR1 SGHTA and CDR2 FQGNSA. The V gene end was trimmed by 1 base and the J gene end by 8 bases; junction bases not matched to a gene: 8. This CDR3 has 15 amino acids. The CDR3 spells CASSLGGSVLYEQFF. For the CDR3, the DNA is TGTGCCAGCAGCTTAGGCGGGAGTGTGTTGTATGAGCAGTTCTTC.

V gene TRBV7-9 combines with J gene TRBJ1-2, with D perhaps TRBD1 (6 bases). The CDR3 totals 14 residues. V was trimmed by 0 bases and J by 6 bases, leaving 11 bases between them. Germline V gene data show CDR1 as SEHNR and CDR2 as FQNEAQ (reference sequence). The CDR3 region is CASSLAGRGDGYTF. CDR3 DNA: TGTGCCAGCAGCTTAGCGGGCAGGGGTGATGGCTACACCTTC.

This CDR3 reads CASSPAVGGKVGYTF. Here the CDR3 DNA reads TGTGCCAGCTCACCAGCGGTTGGGGGGAAGGTCGGCTACACCTTC. V usage is TRBV18 and J usage is TRBJ1-2, with D possibly being TRBD1 (5 bases). CDR3 length equals 15 residues. Germline V CDR1 and CDR2: KGHSH, LQKENI. V was clipped by 2 bases and J by 8 bases, with 18 bases between them.

The V gene is TRBV7-2, the J gene TRBJ2-2; possibly TRBD1 for D (5 bases). This CDR3 has 16 residues. CDR1 SGHTA and CDR2 FQGNSA come from the germline V gene. V was cut by 4 bases and J by 6 bases, with 18 bases left in between. CDR3 in amino acids: CASSSTDVMGPGELFF. The DNA of the CDR3 is TGTGCCAGCAGCTCCACGGACGTTATGGGGCCCGGGGAGCTGTTTTTT. Combining the CDR3 with reference TRBV7-2 and TRBJ2-2 gives the whole variable domain GAGVSQSPSNKVTEKGKDVELRCDPISGHTALYWYRQSLGQGLEFLIYFQGNSAPDKSGLPSDRFSAERTGGSVSTLTIQRTQQEDSAVYLCASSSTDVMGPGELFFGEGSRLTVL.

The genes are TRBV12-3 or TRBV12-4 and TRBJ1-6; D is ambiguous. This CDR3 contains 12 residues. Between the trimmed V and J ends, which lost 4 bases and 8 bases, there was a span of 6 bases. In DNA form, the CDR3 reads TGTGCCAGCAGTTCCCTGTATTCACCCCTCCACTTT. This translates into CASSSLYSPLHF.

The chain uses TRBV3-1 (or the pseudogene TRBV3-2) and TRBJ2-7; 8 bases align to TRBD2. The V gene end was trimmed by 5 bases and the J gene end by 6 bases; junction bases not matched to a gene: 15. Per the germline V gene, CDR1 is LGHDT and CDR2 is YNNKEL (reference sequence). CDR3 length: 16 residues. CDR3 loop: CASSSSTGLVNAEQYF. CDR3 nucleotide sequence: TGTGCCAGCAGCTCCTCTACGGGACTAGTTAACGCCGAGCAGTACTTC.

The table lists this clone with a count of one. The chain couples TRBV19 to TRBJ1-1; weak D call: TRBD1 (6 bases). Trimming stripped 7 bases from V and 2 bases from J, with 20 bases between. Germline loops: CDR1 LNHDA, CDR2 SQIVND (reference sequence). The CDR3 length is 16 residues. CDR3 in DNA: TGTGCCAGTATTGGGGGGCGATTCCCTCTAAACACTGAAGCTTTCTTT. Protein product: CASIGGRFPLNTEAFF.

This rearrangement joins TRBV9 to TRBJ1-2; no definite D call. The germline V gene encodes CDR1 SGDLS and CDR2 YYNGEE. The CDR3 loop spans 13 amino acids. Trimming left V 4 bases short and J 5 bases short, with 12 bases between. DNA of the CDR3: TGTGCCAGCAGCCCCGCCTCAGAGTATGGCTACACCTTC. As protein: CASSPASEYGYTF.

The rearrangement uses TRBV27 and TRBJ2-7; D is ambiguous. Trimming pared 3 bases from V and 7 bases from J, leaving 10 bases between. The CDR3 has 12 amino acids. The germline V gene has CDR1 MNHEY and CDR2 SMNVEV (reference sequence). The CDR3: CASSFPSGEQYF. CDR3 in DNA: TGTGCCAGCAGTTTCCCTAGTGGGGAGCAGTACTTC.

The chain links TRBV18 to TRBJ1-3, with D uncertain. CDR1 KGHSH and CDR2 LQKENI come from the germline V gene. The CDR3 length is 16 residues. V shed 3 bases and J shed 0 bases, with 12 bases lying between them. The CDR3: CASSPTEGRSGNTIYF. CDR3 coding DNA: TGTGCCAGCTCACCCACGGAAGGTCGCTCTGGAAACACCATATATTTT.

This chain joins TRBV30 and TRBJ1-6, with 9 bases matching TRBD1. Trimming removed 5 bases from V and 5 bases from J; junction bases left unmatched: 4. Germline CDR1 GTSNPN, CDR2 SVGIG (reference sequence). The CDR3 is 14 residues long. DNA for the CDR3: TGTGCCTGGGATACAGGGGGCAATAATTCACCCCTCCACTTT. Protein product: CAWDTGGNNSPLHF.

The chain carries TRBV19 and TRBJ1-6, with D possibly TRBD1 on 6 matching bases. The CDR3 has 16 residues. The ends were cut back, 10 bases at V and 0 bases at J, with 16 bases in the middle. Per germline, CDR1 LNHDA and CDR2 SQIVND (reference sequence). CDR3 protein: CATMGAQSSYNSPLHF. Here the CDR3 DNA reads TGTGCCACAATGGGGGCGCAGAGCTCCTATAATTCACCCCTCCACTTT.

The chain joins TRBV4-3 to TRBJ2-2; a weak D match, TRBD1 (6 bases). Trimming shortened V by 1 base and J by 8 bases, and 17 bases separated the two germline ends. Germline CDR1 LGHNA, CDR2 YSLEER. The CDR3 length is 16 residues. The CDR3 is CASSQGGTGKFGELFF. The CDR3 bases are TGCGCCAGCAGCCAAGGAGGCACAGGGAAGTTTGGGGAGCTGTTTTTT.

The V call is TRBV11-2, the J call TRBJ2-5; D is undetermined. Germline loops: CDR1 SGHAT, CDR2 FQNNGV. Trimming cost V 4 bases and J 5 bases, with 8 bases left between them. The CDR3 totals 12 residues. This CDR3 is CASSSLGETQYF. The CDR3 DNA follows: TGTGCCAGCAGCTCGCTTGGGGAGACCCAGTACTTC.

This chain connects TRBV7-9 to TRBJ2-6, with D possibly being TRBD1 (5 bases). Trimming shortened V by 5 bases and J by 2 bases, and 16 bases separated the two germline ends. This CDR3 has 17 amino acids. Germline V gene sequence: CDR1 SEHNR, CDR2 FQNEAQ (reference sequence). The CDR3 sequence is CASSLGRVWAGANVLTF. In nucleotides, the CDR3 is TGTGCCAGCAGCCTAGGCAGGGTTTGGGCTGGGGCCAACGTCCTGACTTTC.

On this clone itself: The junction shows a germline mismatch at one end, possibly a read error. As DNA, the CDR3 is TGCGCCAGCAGCTTCCTAGGGGAGGAGTGGTCGTCCTTC. It yields the protein CASSFLGEEWSSF. This rearrangement joins TRBV5-1 to TRBJ1-2; possibly TRBD1 for D (5 bases). Germline V gene sequence: CDR1 SGHRS, CDR2 YFSETQ. The CDR3 contains 13 residues.

This sequence joins TRBV18 and TRBJ1-5; D is unclear. V was cut by 1 base and J by 0 bases, with 7 bases left in between. Germline V gene sequence: CDR1 KGHSH, CDR2 LQKENI. The CDR3 spans 15 residues. The CDR3 loop is CASSPLANSNQPQHF. CDR3 in DNA: TGTGCCAGCTCACCACTGGCGAATAGCAATCAGCCCCAGCATTTT. The full variable domain, completed using reference TRBV18 and TRBJ1-5, is NAGVMQNPRHLVRRRGQEARLRCSPMKGHSHVYWYRQLPEEGLKFMVYLQKENIIDESGMPKERFSAEFPKEGPSILRIQQVVRGDSAAYFCASSPLANSNQPQHFGDGTRLSIL.

This clone has only one observation. The rearrangement joins TRBV20-1 to TRBJ2-1; D may be TRBD1 (5 bases). This CDR3 spans 15 amino acids. In germline, CDR1 is DFQATT, CDR2 SNEGSKA (reference sequence). Trimming took off 3 bases at V and 9 bases at J, with 21 bases between the two ends. The CDR3 loop reads CSASRVQGRTGEQFF. CDR3 DNA sequence: TGCAGTGCTAGTAGGGTCCAGGGAAGAACGGGTGAGCAGTTCTTC.

The DNA for the CDR3 is TGTGCCACCAGTGACCGATACACCGGGGAGCTGTTTTTT. This codes for CATSDRYTGELFF. The chain recombines TRBV24-1 with TRBJ2-2; D is unclear. The CDR3 runs to 13 residues. The V gene lost 4 bases and the J gene lost 3 bases, with 5 bases spanning the gap. The V gene's germline CDR1 is KGHDR and CDR2 SFDVKD.